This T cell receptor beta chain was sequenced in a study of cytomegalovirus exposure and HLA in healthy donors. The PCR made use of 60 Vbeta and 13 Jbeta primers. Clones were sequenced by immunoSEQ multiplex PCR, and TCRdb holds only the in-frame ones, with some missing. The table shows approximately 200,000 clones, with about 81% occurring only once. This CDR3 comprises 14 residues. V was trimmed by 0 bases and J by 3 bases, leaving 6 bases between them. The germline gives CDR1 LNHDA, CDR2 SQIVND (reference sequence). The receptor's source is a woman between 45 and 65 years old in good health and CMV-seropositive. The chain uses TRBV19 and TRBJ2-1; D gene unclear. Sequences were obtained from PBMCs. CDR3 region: CASSIDSLYNEQFF. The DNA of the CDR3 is TGTGCCAGTAGTATAGACAGTCTCTACAATGAGCAGTTCTTC.